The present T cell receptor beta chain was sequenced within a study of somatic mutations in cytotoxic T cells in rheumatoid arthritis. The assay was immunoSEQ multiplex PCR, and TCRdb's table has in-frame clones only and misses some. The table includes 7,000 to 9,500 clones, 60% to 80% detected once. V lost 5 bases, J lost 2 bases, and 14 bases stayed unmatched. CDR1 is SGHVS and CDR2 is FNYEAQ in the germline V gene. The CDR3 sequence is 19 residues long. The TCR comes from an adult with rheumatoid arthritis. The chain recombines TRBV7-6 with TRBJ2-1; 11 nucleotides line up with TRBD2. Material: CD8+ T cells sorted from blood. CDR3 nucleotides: TGTGCCAGCAGCCCGATCAGTGGATTAGCGGGAGGGCCCTACAATGAGCAGTTCTTC. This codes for CASSPISGLAGGPYNEQFF.